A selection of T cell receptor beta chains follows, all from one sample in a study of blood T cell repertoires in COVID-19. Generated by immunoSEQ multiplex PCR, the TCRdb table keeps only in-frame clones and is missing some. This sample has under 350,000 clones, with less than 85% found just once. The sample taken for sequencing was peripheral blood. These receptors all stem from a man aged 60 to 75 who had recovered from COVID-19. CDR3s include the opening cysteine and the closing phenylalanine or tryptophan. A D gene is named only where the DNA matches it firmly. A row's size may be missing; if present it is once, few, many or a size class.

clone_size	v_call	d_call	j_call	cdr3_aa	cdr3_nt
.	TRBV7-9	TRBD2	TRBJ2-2	CASSLAGGGELFF	TGTGCCAGCAGCCTCGCGGGAGGCGGGGAGCTGTTTTTT
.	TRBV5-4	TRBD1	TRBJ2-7	CASSYPGTGVFGYEQYF	TGTGCCAGCAGCTACCCCGGGACAGGGGTTTTCGGCTACGAGCAGTACTTC
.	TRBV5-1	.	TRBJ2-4	CASSLVGSLAKNIQYF	TGCGCCAGCAGCTTGGTAGGGAGCTTAGCCAAAAACATTCAGTACTTC
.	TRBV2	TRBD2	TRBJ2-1	CASSGASGGSNEQFF	TGTGCCAGCAGTGGGGCTAGCGGGGGGTCCAATGAGCAGTTCTTC
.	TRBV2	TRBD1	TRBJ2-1	CASSGDRGSYNEQFF	TGTGCCAGCAGTGGGGACAGGGGCTCCTACAATGAGCAGTTCTTC
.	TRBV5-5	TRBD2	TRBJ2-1	CASSPRGDNEQFF	TGTGCCAGCAGCCCGCGGGGGGACAATGAGCAGTTCTTC
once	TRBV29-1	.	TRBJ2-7	CSVARSAYEQYF	TGCAGCGTTGCCCGATCAGCCTACGAGCAGTACTTC
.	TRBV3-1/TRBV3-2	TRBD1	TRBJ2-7	CASSKTGEIYEQYF	TGTGCCAGCAGCAAGACAGGGGAAATATACGAGCAGTACTTC
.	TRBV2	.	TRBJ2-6	CASSGGSGANVLTF	TGTGCCAGCAGTGGCGGCTCTGGGGCCAACGTCCTGACTTTC
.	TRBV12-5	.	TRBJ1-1	CASRTDLKEAFF	TGTGCTAGTAGGACAGATCTGAAAGAAGCTTTCTTT
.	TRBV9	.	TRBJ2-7	CASSVTVGSYEQYF	TGTGCCAGCAGCGTAACAGTGGGCTCCTACGAGCAGTACTTC
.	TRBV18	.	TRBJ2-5	CASSRGNQETQYF	TGTGCCAGCTCGAGAGGGAACCAAGAGACCCAGTACTTC
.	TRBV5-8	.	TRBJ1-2	CASSLGVREGFGYTF	TGTGCCAGCAGCTTGGGCGTCAGGGAGGGTTTTGGCTACACCTTC
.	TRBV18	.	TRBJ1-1	CASSPGRNTEAFF	TGTGCCAGCTCGCCAGGGAGGAACACTGAAGCTTTCTTT
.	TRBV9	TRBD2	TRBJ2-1	CASSARTSGRLGEQFF	TGTGCCAGCAGCGCGAGGACTAGCGGGAGGTTAGGTGAGCAGTTCTTC
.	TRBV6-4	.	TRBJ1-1	CASSYSFSSTEAFF	TGTGCCAGCAGCTACAGTTTTTCGAGCACTGAAGCTTTCTTT
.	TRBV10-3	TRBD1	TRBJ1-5	CAISGDRVDQPQHF	TGTGCCATCAGTGGGGACAGGGTAGATCAGCCCCAGCATTTT
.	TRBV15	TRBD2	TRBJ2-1	CATRKRTSGFLEQFF	TGTGCCACCAGGAAAAGGACTAGCGGTTTTCTGGAGCAGTTCTTC
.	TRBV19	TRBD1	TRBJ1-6	CASSIDYRGSLNSPLHF	TGTGCCAGTAGTATAGACTACAGGGGTTCCTTGAATTCACCCCTCCACTTT
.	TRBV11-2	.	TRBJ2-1	CASSLRRGENSYNEQFF	TGTGCCAGCAGCTTAAGGCGAGGCGAAAACTCCTACAATGAGCAGTTCTTC
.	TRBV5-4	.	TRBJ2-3	CASSLASVQGADTQYF	TGTGCCAGCAGCTTGGCCTCGGTGCAGGGCGCAGATACGCAGTATTTT
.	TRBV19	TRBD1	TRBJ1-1	CASSMARDRGAFF	TGTGCCAGTAGTATGGCCCGGGACAGGGGAGCTTTCTTT
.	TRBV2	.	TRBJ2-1	CASRGEVSAYNEQFF	TGTGCCAGCAGGGGAGAGGTCTCGGCATACAATGAGCAGTTCTTC
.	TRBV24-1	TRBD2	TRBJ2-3	CATSDPGGTDTQYF	TGTGCCACCAGTGACCCCGGGGGGACAGATACGCAGTATTTT
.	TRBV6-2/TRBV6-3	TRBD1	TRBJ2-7	CASSYSNERGRWTTYEQYF	TGTGCCAGCAGTTACTCGAACGAGAGGGGGCGCTGGACAACCTACGAGCAGTACTTC
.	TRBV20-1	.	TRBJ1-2	CSGTGGFSYTF	TGCAGCGGGACCGGGGGATTCAGCTACACCTTC
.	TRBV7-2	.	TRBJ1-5	CASSLSSSNQPQHF	TGTGCCAGCAGCTTATCGAGTAGCAATCAGCCCCAGCATTTT
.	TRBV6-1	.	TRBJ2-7	CASSEGHEQYF	TGTGCCAGCAGTGAAGGGCACGAGCAGTACTTC
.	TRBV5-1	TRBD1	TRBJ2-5	CASSPGQAVETQYF	TGCGCCAGCAGCCCGGGACAGGCGGTTGAGACCCAGTACTTC
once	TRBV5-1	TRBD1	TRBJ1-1	CASSGQDLNTEAFF	TGCGCCAGCAGCGGACAGGATCTGAACACTGAAGCTTTCTTT
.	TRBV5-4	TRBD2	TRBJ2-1	CASSLGTSVGNEQFF	TGTGCCAGCAGCTTGGGGACTAGCGTTGGCAATGAGCAGTTCTTC
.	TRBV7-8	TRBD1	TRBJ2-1	CASSPIGTGGNHEQFF	TGTGCCAGCAGCCCAATAGGGACAGGGGGCAACCATGAGCAGTTCTTC
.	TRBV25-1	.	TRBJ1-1	CASSASSFGLNTEAFF	TGTGCCAGCAGTGCCTCGAGTTTTGGTTTGAACACTGAAGCTTTCTTT
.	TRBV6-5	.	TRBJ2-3	CASSYSASRSTDTQYF	TGTGCCAGCAGTTACTCTGCTAGCAGGAGCACAGATACGCAGTATTTT
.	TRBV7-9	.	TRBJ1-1	CASSLRAGTEAFF	TGTGCCAGCAGCTTACGAGCGGGGACTGAAGCTTTCTTT
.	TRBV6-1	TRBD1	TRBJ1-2	CASSERTGGGGYTF	TGTGCCAGCAGTGAAAGGACAGGGGGGGGCGGCTACACCTTC
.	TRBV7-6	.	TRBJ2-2	CASSLSSVATGELFF	TGTGCCAGCAGCTTGTCGTCAGTGGCTACCGGGGAGCTGTTTTTT
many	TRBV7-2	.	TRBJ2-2	CASSRRHTNTGELFF	TGTGCCAGCAGCAGAAGACACACGAACACCGGGGAGCTGTTTTTT
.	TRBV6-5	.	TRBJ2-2	CASSPQRAGELFF	TGTGCCAGCAGCCCCCAGAGGGCCGGGGAGCTGTTTTTT
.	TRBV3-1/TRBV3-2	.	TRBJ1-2	CASSQEPYGYTF	TGTGCCAGCAGTCAGGAACCGTATGGCTACACCTTC
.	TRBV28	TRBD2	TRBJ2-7	CASSLRLATSYEQYF	TGTGCCAGCAGTTTAAGACTAGCGACTTCCTACGAGCAGTACTTC
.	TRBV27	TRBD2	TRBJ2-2	CASSFFGGRANTGELFF	TGTGCCAGCAGTTTCTTTGGCGGGAGGGCGAACACCGGGGAGCTGTTTTTT
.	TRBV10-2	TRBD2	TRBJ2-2	CASSESLAGGPGELFF	TGCGCCAGCAGTGAGTCGCTAGCGGGAGGCCCCGGGGAGCTGTTTTTT
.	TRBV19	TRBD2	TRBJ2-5	CASSFGGGETQYF	TGTGCCAGTAGTTTCGGGGGGGGAGAGACCCAGTACTTC
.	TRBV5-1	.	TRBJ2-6	CASSYQSRPGANVLTF	TGCGCCAGCAGCTACCAGTCTAGGCCCGGGGCCAACGTCCTGACTTTC